The sequence of this T cell receptor beta chain was determined in a study of T cell repertoires in cytomegalovirus infection. V lost 0 bases, J lost 8 bases, and 19 bases lay in between. Germline CDR1 is SGHAT and CDR2 is FQNNGV. The CDR3 is 17 amino acids. In its sample, this clonotype was seen a few times. Antigen specificity is unknown. Broader study findings: Dominating the ex vivo response were HLA-C-restricted CMV-specific TCR beta clonotypes.

TCRdb re-derived calls from the reads in MiXCR, one entry per CDR3 protein. The sample carries hundreds of thousands of distinct CDR3 sequences, roughly 15% recorded once. The rearrangement joins TRBV11-2 to TRBJ1-4; no reliable D call. The sequence derives from a human donor in good health (CMV status not recorded). Some clones in this sample may be carry-over from other donors' samples. The sequencing sample was made of PBMCs. The CDR3 nucleotides are TGTGCCAGCAGCTTAGACTCCGACACCAACATGCCAGAAAAACTGTTTTTT. It is translated as CASSLDSDTNMPEKLFF.